The 25 T cell receptor beta chains below all came from one sample that was sequenced in a study of B cell selection in AIRE deficiency (dated by TCRdb to about 2019). Conventional CD4 T cells were sorted as CD4+CD127+ cells. The library was prepared using the immunoSEQ multiplex PCR assay. The table comes from immuneACCESS by way of TCRdb, which keeps in-frame sequences with V and J called. Part of the clones is missing from these tables; in studies checked, under half for an unresolved V gene and the rest for unknown reasons. In this sample the table shows about 25,000 clones, about 95% of which occur a single time. The top ten clones comprise around 0.23% of the sample. The sample was CD4+CD127+ conventional T cells sorted from PBMCs. The receptor source for this set is a human donor in good health.

In its sample, this clone was seen once. The chain couples TRBV29-1 to TRBJ2-3; 11 bases agree with TRBD2. The CDR3 is 18 residues long. The junction had 12 bases not matched to a gene; V was cut back by 3 bases and J by 1 base. CDR1 SQVTM and CDR2 ANQGSEA come from the germline V gene. For the CDR3, the DNA is TGCAGCGTTGATCGGATAGCGGGAGGGTGGGTAGGCACAGATACGCAGTATTTT. Encoded protein: CSVDRIAGGWVGTDTQYF.

The chain joins TRBV6-1 to TRBJ2-3; no clear D. V lost 3 bases, J lost 0 bases, and 10 bases lay in between. The CDR3 covers 15 residues. Germline CDR1 and CDR2: MNHNS and SASEGT. The CDR3 DNA reads TGTGCCAGCAGTGACCGGGCCTCTAGCACAGATACGCAGTATTTT. This gives the protein CASSDRASSTDTQYF.

CDR3 amino acids: CASSPPAGTSYEQYF. In DNA, the CDR3 is TGTGCCAGCAGTCCGCCTGCAGGGACGTCCTACGAGCAGTACTTC. V is TRBV6-6 and J is TRBJ2-7, with D possibly called TRBD1 or TRBD2 (5 bases each). The CDR3 has 15 amino acids. The V end was cut by 5 bases, the J end by 1 base, with 15 bases between. From germline, CDR1 is MNHNY and CDR2 SVGAGI (reference sequence).

This chain uses TRBV27 with TRBJ1-6; the D is unclear. The V gene's germline CDR1 is MNHEY and CDR2 SMNVEV (reference sequence). The V end lost 3 bases, the J end lost 8 bases, and 20 bases lay between the germline ends. This CDR3 comprises 17 residues. The CDR3 DNA follows: TGTGCCAGCAGTTTTAACGCACCCTCCCGGGTCCATTCACCCCTCCACTTT. Its protein product is CASSFNAPSRVHSPLHF.

The chain combines TRBV28 with TRBJ2-3; possibly TRBD1 for D (6 bases). The V end lost 6 bases, the J end lost 0 bases, and 19 bases lay between the germline ends. This CDR3 is built from 17 residues. CDR1 is MDHEN, CDR2 SYDVKM, per germline. The CDR3 DNA follows: TGTGCCAGCAGCCGCCTAACAGGGCTACGTAGCACAGATACGCAGTATTTT. This gives the protein CASSRLTGLRSTDTQYF.

The gene calls are TRBV5-5 and TRBJ2-3; D may be TRBD2 (5 bases). The V gene lost 1 base and the J gene lost 2 bases, with 11 bases spanning the gap. The V gene's germline CDR1 is SGHKS and CDR2 YYEKEE (reference sequence). This CDR3 contains 15 residues. The CDR3 bases are TGTGCCAGCAGCTTGACCGGGATAGACACAGATACGCAGTATTTT. It translates to CASSLTGIDTDTQYF.

J is TRBJ1-1 and V is TRBV6-4, with TRBD1 identical over 7 bases. J gave up 3 bases and V 0 bases, and 4 bases lay outside the gene matches. Germline CDR1 and CDR2: MRHNA and SNTAGT. The CDR3 totals 15 residues. The CDR3 reads CASSDSSQGDTEAFF. In DNA, the CDR3 is TGTGCCAGCAGTGACTCGAGCCAGGGGGACACTGAAGCTTTCTTT.

The CDR3 sequence: CASSLTGGLTNYGYTF. The CDR3 region has the DNA TGTGCCAGCAGCCTTACCGGGGGGCTAACTAACTATGGCTACACCTTC. The chain employs TRBV5-5 and TRBJ1-2; D is perhaps TRBD1 (6 bases). Germline V gene data show CDR1 as SGHKS and CDR2 as YYEKEE (reference sequence). CDR3 length: 16 amino acids. V gave up 4 bases and J gave up 0 bases, with 16 bases separating them.

The chain joins TRBV14 to TRBJ2-2; D is unclear. V gave up 0 bases and J gave up 4 bases, with 15 bases separating them. This CDR3 has 17 residues. Germline CDR1 SGHDN, CDR2 FVKESK. CDR3 sequence (DNA): TGTGCCAGCAGCCAAGATCTGTTCGCACCGCTCACCGGGGAGCTGTTTTTT. Encoded protein: CASSQDLFAPLTGELFF.

The rearrangement uses TRBV11-2 and TRBJ1-2; a weak D match, TRBD1 (5 bases). There are 15 residues in the CDR3. Germline values: CDR1 SGHAT, CDR2 FQNNGV. V shed 4 bases and J shed 3 bases, with 15 bases lying between them. CDR3 sequence reads: CASSSGRGVHYGYTF. The DNA for the CDR3 is TGTGCCAGCAGCTCGGGGCGGGGAGTTCACTATGGCTACACCTTC.

This chain joins TRBV27 and TRBJ2-1; D might be TRBD1 or TRBD2, each matching 5 bases. The V end was cut by 3 bases, the J end by 8 bases, with 11 bases between. There are 13 residues in the CDR3. Germline CDR1 is MNHEY and CDR2 is SMNVEV (reference sequence). The CDR3 sequence: CASSLGVGDEQFF. CDR3 sequence (DNA): TGTGCCAGCAGTTTGGGGGTAGGCGATGAGCAGTTCTTC.

This rearrangement joins TRBV5-5 to TRBJ1-1, with 9 positions matching TRBD1. CDR3 length: 16 residues. With 3 bases clipped from V and 1 base from J, the junction kept 7 bases outside the gene matches. Germline lookup yields CDR1 SGHKS and CDR2 YYEKEE (reference sequence). For the CDR3, the DNA is TGTGCCAGCAGCTCACAGGGGGCTTCCCGGAACACTGAAGCTTTCTTT. It translates to CASSSQGASRNTEAFF.

The chain carries TRBV19 and TRBJ1-5; TRBD1 agrees at 7 bases. The V gene's germline CDR1 is LNHDA and CDR2 SQIVND (reference sequence). The CDR3 contains 15 residues. J lost 0 bases, V lost 9 bases, and 8 bases had no gene match. CDR3 in amino acids: CASTNRGYSNQPQHF. For the CDR3, the DNA is TGTGCCAGCACGAACAGGGGCTATAGCAATCAGCCCCAGCATTTT.

The rearrangement uses TRBV7-8 and TRBJ1-5, with 7 positions matching TRBD1. The CDR3 is made up of 15 amino acids. Trimming removed 4 bases from V and 4 bases from J; junction bases left unmatched: 7. Germline loops: CDR1 SGHVS, CDR2 FQNEAQ. CDR3 sequence: CASSWGARGNQPQHF. CDR3 sequence (DNA): TGTGCCAGCAGCTGGGGCGCCAGGGGGAATCAGCCCCAGCATTTT. The complete variable domain, with remaining parts taken from reference TRBV7-8 and TRBJ1-5, reads GAGVSQSPRYKVAKRGQDVALRCDPISGHVSLFWYQQALGQGPEFLTYFQNEAQLDKSGLPSDRFFAERPEGSVSTLKIQRTQQEDSAVYLCASSWGARGNQPQHFGDGTRLSIL.

This rearrangement joins TRBV15 to TRBJ2-2, with D possibly TRBD1 on 5 matching bases. The germline CDR1 and CDR2 sequences are LNHNV and YYDKDF (reference sequence). This CDR3 is built from 16 residues. The V end lost 0 bases, the J end lost 5 bases, and 13 bases lay between the germline ends. The CDR3 protein is CATSRDWAGLTGELFF. The DNA for the CDR3 is TGTGCCACCAGCAGAGATTGGGCAGGGTTAACCGGGGAGCTGTTTTTT.

V usage is TRBV2 and J usage is TRBJ1-4; D unresolved. Germline values: CDR1 SNHLY, CDR2 FYNNEI. The CDR3 has 14 residues. The V end lost 3 bases, the J end lost 8 bases, and 13 bases lay between the germline ends. The CDR3 here is CASSELGGGEKLFF. The CDR3 bases are TGTGCCAGCAGTGAGTTGGGAGGTGGAGAAAAACTGTTTTTT.

This chain links TRBV21-1 with TRBJ2-7; TRBD2 is taken as the D call from the table, unchecked against the DNA. TRBV21-1 is termed a pseudogene. This CDR3 has 16 amino acids. In nucleotides, the CDR3 is TGTGCCAGCAGCAAAGCTCGGGGGGGCCCAACCTACGAGCAGTACTTC. As protein: CASSKARGGPTYEQYF.

This sequence joins TRBV6-5 and TRBJ1-5; the match to TRBD1 covers 9 bases. CDR1 and CDR2 (germline): MNHEY, SVGAGI. CDR3 length: 15 amino acids. J lost 3 bases, V lost 6 bases, and 6 bases had no gene match. CDR3 coding DNA: TGTGCCAGCAGCTGGGGACAGGGACTCAATCAGCCCCAGCATTTT. This encodes CASSWGQGLNQPQHF.

The gene calls are TRBV7-6 and TRBJ2-5, with D uncertain. Trimming left V 2 bases short and J 2 bases short, with 15 bases between. Germline assignment: CDR1 SGHVS and CDR2 FNYEAQ. The CDR3 length is 16 residues. The CDR3: CASSLFPTPSQETQYF. CDR3 DNA: TGTGCCAGCAGCTTATTTCCGACACCATCACAAGAGACCCAGTACTTC.

The V call is TRBV6-1, the J call TRBJ1-1, with 10 bases aligning to TRBD1. Germline lookup yields CDR1 MNHNS and CDR2 SASEGT. V lost 7 bases and J lost 10; bases outside the gene matches: 12. The CDR3 is 14 amino acids. Here the CDR3 reads CASKDRGREFGAFF. The CDR3, as DNA: TGTGCCAGCAAAGACAGGGGGCGCGAATTCGGAGCTTTCTTT.

The chain combines TRBV7-3 with TRBJ2-1; 8 bases fit TRBD2. Germline assignment: CDR1 SGHTA and CDR2 FQGTGA. The CDR3 is 15 amino acids. Losses at the gene ends were 1 base for V and 4 bases for J; bases not matched to a gene: 3. CDR3 in DNA: TGTGCCAGCAGCTTAAGGACTAGCAGTTACAATGAGCAGTTCTTC. This sequence encodes CASSLRTSSYNEQFF. Full variable domain (remainder filled in from reference TRBV7-3 and TRBJ2-1): GAGVSQTPSNKVTEKGKYVELRCDPISGHTALYWYRQSLGQGPEFLIYFQGTGAADDSGLPNDRFFAVRPEGSVSTLKIQRTERGDSAVYLCASSLRTSSYNEQFFGPGTRLTVL.

The chain couples TRBV6-6 to TRBJ1-2; D ambiguous. The CDR3 is 14 amino acids. The V end lost 0 bases, the J end lost 5 bases, and 10 bases lay between the germline ends. Germline V gene lookup returns CDR1 MNHNY and CDR2 SVGAGI (reference sequence). The CDR3 loop is CASSYSGFRYGYTF. The DNA of the CDR3 is TGTGCCAGCAGTTACTCTGGGTTTAGGTATGGCTACACCTTC.

This chain uses TRBV2 with TRBJ1-1; D might be TRBD1 (5 bases). The CDR3 extends over 16 amino acids. Germline V gene sequence: CDR1 SNHLY, CDR2 FYNNEI. V lost 5 bases and J lost 1, with 17 bases in between. Here the CDR3 reads CASSQGSSRRNTEAFF. The CDR3 nucleotides read TGTGCCAGCAGTCAGGGATCTTCGCGGCGGAACACTGAAGCTTTCTTT.

The gene calls are TRBV5-1 and TRBJ2-3; TRBD2 aligns across 12 bases. Germline CDR1 and CDR2: SGHRS and YFSETQ. Unmatched junction bases numbered 5, after V lost 2 bases and J lost 7 bases. The CDR3 extends over 15 amino acids. The CDR3 bases are TGCGCCAGCAGCTTACCTAGCGGGAGGGGAAATACGCAGTATTTT. Its translation is CASSLPSGRGNTQYF. Full variable domain (remainder filled in from reference TRBV5-1 and TRBJ2-3): KAGVTQTPRYLIKTRGQQVTLSCSPISGHRSVSWYQQTPGQGLQFLFEYFSETQRNKGNFPGRFSGRQFSNSRSEMNVSTLELGDSALYLCASSLPSGRGNTQYFGPGTRLTVL.

The CDR3 DNA reads as TGTGCCAGCAGCTTAGATGGGACTATCAAAAACATTCAGTACTTC. Translating it yields CASSLDGTIKNIQYF. The J gene is TRBJ2-4, the V gene TRBV7-2, with TRBD2 matching over 7 bases. Germline values: CDR1 SGHTA, CDR2 FQGNSA. This CDR3 region has 15 residues. V lost 1 base to trimming and J lost 3 bases; unmatched junction nucleotides: 3.